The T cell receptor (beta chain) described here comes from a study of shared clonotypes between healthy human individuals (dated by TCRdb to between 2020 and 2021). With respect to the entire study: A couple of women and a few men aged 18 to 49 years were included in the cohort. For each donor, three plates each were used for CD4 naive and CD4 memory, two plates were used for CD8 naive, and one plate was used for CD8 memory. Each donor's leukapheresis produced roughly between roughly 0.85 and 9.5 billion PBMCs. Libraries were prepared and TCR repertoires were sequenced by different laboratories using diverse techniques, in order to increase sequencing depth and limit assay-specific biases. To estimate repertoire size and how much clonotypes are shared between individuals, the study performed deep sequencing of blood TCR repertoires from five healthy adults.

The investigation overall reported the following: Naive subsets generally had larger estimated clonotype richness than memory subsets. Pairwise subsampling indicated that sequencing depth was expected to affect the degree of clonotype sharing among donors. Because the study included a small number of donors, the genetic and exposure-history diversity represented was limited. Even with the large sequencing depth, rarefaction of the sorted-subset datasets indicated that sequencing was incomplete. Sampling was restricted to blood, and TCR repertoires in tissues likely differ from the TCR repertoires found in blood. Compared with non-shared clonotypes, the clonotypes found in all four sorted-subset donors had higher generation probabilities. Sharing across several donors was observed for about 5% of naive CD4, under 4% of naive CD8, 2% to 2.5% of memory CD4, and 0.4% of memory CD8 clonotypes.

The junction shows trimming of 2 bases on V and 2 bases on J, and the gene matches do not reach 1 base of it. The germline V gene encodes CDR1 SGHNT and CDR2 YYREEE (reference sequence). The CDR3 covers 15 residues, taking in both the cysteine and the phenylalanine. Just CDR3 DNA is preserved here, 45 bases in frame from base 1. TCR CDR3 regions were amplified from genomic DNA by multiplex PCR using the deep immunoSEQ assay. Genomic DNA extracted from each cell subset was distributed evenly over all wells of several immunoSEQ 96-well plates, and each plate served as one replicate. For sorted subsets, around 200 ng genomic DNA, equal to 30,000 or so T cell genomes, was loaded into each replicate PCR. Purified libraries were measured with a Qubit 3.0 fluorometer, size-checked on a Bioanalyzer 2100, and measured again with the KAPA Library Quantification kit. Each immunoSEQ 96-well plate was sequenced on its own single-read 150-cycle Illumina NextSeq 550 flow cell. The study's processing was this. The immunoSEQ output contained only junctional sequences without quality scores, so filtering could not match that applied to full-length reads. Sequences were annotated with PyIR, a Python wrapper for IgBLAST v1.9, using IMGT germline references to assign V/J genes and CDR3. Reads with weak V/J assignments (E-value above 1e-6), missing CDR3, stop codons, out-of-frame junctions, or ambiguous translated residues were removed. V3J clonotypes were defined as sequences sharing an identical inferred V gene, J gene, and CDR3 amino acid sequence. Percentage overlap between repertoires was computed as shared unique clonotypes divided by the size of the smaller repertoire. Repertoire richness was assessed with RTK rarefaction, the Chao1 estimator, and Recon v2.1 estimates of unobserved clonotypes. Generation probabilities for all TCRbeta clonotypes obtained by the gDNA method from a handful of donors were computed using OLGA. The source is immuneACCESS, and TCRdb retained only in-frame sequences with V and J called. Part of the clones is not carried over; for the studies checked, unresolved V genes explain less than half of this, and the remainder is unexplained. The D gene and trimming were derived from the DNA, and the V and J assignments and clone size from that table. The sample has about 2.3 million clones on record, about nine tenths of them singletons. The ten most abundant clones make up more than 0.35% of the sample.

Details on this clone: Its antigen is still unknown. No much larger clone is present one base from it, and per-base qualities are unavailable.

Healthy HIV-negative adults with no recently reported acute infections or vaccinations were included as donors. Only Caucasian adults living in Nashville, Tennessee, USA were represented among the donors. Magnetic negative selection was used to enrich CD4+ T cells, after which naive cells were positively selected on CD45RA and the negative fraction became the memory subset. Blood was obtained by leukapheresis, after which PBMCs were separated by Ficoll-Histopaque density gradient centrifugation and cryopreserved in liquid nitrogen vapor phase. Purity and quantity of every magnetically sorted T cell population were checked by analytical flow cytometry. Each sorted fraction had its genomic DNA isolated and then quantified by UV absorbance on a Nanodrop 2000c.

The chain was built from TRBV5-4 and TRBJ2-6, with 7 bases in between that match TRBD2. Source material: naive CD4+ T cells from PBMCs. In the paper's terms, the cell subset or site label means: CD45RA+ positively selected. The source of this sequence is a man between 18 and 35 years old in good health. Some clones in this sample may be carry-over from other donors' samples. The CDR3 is CASSFTSAGANVLTF. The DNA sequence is TGTGCCAGCAGCTTCACTAGCGCTGGGGCCAACGTCCTGACTTTC.